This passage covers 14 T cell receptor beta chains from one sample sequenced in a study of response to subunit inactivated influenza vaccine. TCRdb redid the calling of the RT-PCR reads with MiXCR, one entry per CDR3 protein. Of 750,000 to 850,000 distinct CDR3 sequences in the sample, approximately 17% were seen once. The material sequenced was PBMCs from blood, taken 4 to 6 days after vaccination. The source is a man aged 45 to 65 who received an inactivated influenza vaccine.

The CDR3 is CASSQGWAGARGANVLTF. DNA of the CDR3: TGCGCCAGCAGCCAAGGCTGGGCAGGAGCCCGTGGGGCCAACGTCCTGACTTTC. The V gene is TRBV4-1, the J gene TRBJ2-6, with D unclear. Looked up from germline, CDR1 is MGHRA and CDR2 is YSYEKL. The CDR3 is made up of 18 amino acids. V lost 1 base and J 3 bases, leaving 16 bases between the germline ends.

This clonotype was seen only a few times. CDR3 residues: CASSPRRFINQETQYF. The DNA of the CDR3 is TGTGCCAGCAGCCCAAGGAGATTTATAAATCAAGAGACCCAGTACTTC. The rearrangement uses TRBV7-9 and TRBJ2-5; D remains ambiguous. Trimming removed 5 bases from V and 2 bases from J, with 18 bases in between. Germline V gene sequence: CDR1 SEHNR, CDR2 FQNEAQ (reference sequence). The length of the CDR3 is 16 residues.

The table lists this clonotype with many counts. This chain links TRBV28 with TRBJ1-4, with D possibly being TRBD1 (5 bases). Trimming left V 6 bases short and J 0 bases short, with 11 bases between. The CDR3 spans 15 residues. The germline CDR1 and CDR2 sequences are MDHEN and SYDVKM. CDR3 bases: TGTGCCAGCAGCCTGACAGACGCAACTAATGAAAAACTGTTTTTT. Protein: CASSLTDATNEKLFF.

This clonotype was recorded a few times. CDR3 loop: CAIRGQGSYNEQFF. DNA of the CDR3: TGTGCCATCAGGGGACAGGGCTCCTACAATGAGCAGTTCTTC. J is TRBJ2-1 and V is TRBV10-3; 9 positions agree with TRBD1. Germline assignment: CDR1 ENHRY and CDR2 SYGVKD. After removal of 6 bases from V and 0 bases from J, the junction contained 0 bases not matched to a gene. The CDR3 runs 14 residues.

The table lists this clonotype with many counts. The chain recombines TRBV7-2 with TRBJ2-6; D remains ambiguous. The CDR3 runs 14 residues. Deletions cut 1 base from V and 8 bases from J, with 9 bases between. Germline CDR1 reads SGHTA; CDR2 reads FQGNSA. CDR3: CASSLGVESNVLTF. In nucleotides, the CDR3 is TGTGCCAGCAGCTTAGGGGTCGAATCCAACGTCCTGACTTTC.

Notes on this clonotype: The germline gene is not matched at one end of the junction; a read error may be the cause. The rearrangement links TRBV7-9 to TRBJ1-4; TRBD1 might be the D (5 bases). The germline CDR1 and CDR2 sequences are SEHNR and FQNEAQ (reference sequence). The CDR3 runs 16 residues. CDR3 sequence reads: CSSSPSKEGFREKLFF. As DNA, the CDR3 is TGTTCCAGCAGCCCGTCTAAAGAGGGGTTCCGGGAAAAACTGTTTTTT.

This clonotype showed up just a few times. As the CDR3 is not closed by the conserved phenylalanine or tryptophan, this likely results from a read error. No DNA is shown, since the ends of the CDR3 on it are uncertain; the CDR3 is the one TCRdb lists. The CDR3: CATGTGVVFGI. The chain has TRBV10-3 and TRBJ2-7. The CDR3 extends over 11 residues, inclusive of both ends. From germline, CDR1 is ENHRY and CDR2 SYGVKD.

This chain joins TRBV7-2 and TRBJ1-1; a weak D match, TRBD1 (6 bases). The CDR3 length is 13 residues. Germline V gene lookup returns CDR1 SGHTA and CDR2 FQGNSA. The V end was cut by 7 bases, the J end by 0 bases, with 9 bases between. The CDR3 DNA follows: TGTGCCAGCAAGGGACAATTGAACACTGAAGCTTTCTTT. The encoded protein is CASKGQLNTEAFF. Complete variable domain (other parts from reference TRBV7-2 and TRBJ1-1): GAGVSQSPSNKVTEKGKDVELRCDPISGHTALYWYRQSLGQGLEFLIYFQGNSAPDKSGLPSDRFSAERTGGSVSTLTIQRTQQEDSAVYLCASKGQLNTEAFFGQGTRLTVV.

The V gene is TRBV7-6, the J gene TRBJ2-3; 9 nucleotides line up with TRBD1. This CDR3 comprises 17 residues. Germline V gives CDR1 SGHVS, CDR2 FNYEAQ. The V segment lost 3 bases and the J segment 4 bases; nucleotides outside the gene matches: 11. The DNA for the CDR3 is TGTGCCAGCAGCTTTTCTACCGGGACAGGGTCAGCAGATACGCAGTATTTT. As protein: CASSFSTGTGSADTQYF. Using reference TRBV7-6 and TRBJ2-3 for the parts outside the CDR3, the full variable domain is GAGVSQSPRYKVTKRGQDVALRCDPISGHVSLYWYRQALGQGPEFLTYFNYEAQQDKSGLPNDRFSAERPEGSISTLTIQRTEQRDSAMYRCASSFSTGTGSADTQYFGPGTRLTVL.

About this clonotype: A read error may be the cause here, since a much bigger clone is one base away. This CDR3 is CASSLFEGNTEAFF. The DNA for the CDR3 is TGTGCCAGCAGTCTCTTCGAGGGGAACACTGAAGCTTTCTTT. The chain recombines TRBV12-3 or TRBV12-4 with TRBJ1-1; D not certain. This CDR3 region has 14 residues. Trimming took 5 bases from V and 1 from J, leaving 11 bases between them.

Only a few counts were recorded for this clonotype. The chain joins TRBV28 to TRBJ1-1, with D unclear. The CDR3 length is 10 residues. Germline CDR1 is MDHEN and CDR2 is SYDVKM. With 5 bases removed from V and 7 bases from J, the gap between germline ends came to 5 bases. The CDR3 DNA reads TGTGCCAGCAGTCAGCGTGAAGCTTTCTTT. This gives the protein CASSQREAFF.

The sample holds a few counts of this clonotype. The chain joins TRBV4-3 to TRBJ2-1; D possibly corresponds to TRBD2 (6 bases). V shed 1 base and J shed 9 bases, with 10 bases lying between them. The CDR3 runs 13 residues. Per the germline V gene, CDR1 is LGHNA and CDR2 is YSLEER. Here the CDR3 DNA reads TGCGCCAGCAGCCAAGCGTTCGGGGGTGAGCAGTTCTTC. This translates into CASSQAFGGEQFF.

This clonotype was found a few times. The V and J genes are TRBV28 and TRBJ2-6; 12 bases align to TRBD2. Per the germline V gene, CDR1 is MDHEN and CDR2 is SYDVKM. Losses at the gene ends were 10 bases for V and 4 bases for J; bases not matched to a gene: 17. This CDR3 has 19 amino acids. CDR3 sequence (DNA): TGTGCCACTACCAGCCTTGGAACTAGCGGGGGGCCAGGGGCCAACGTCCTGACTTTC. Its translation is CATTSLGTSGGPGANVLTF.

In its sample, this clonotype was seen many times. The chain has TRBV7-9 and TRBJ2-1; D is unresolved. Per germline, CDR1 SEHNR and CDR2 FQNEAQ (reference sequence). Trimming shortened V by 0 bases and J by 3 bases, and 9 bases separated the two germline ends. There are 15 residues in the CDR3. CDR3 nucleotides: TGTGCCAGCAGCTTAGCAGGTAAAAGCTACAATGAGCAGTTCTTC. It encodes CASSLAGKSYNEQFF.